This T cell receptor beta chain emerged from a study of multiple sclerosis patients with progressive multifocal leukoencephalopathy. Study results and caveats: At PML onset, no shared TRBV or TRBJ gene usage was seen. PML-onset expanded TRB clones were detectable before and during natalizumab therapy.

Germline V gene lookup returns CDR1 SGHTA and CDR2 FQGNSA. This CDR3 region has 14 residues. V was pared by 6 bases and J by 3 bases, with 7 bases of the junction left unmatched. The time point was: about 6 months of natalizumab therapy. With regard to this clone: The antigen is undetermined.

The data were produced by immunoSEQ multiplex PCR, yet TCRdb's version contains in-frame clones alone and is incomplete. The repertoire holds around 30,000 clones, with roughly 90% as singletons. This sample comprised PBMCs, obtained from a patient treated with natalizumab. This rearrangement joins TRBV7-2 to TRBJ2-5, with 7 bases fitting TRBD2. This TCR came from a human donor with multiple sclerosis. Written as DNA, the CDR3 is TGTGCCAGCAGTTCCACCGGGACTAAAGAGACCCAGTACTTC. This translates into CASSSTGTKETQYF.